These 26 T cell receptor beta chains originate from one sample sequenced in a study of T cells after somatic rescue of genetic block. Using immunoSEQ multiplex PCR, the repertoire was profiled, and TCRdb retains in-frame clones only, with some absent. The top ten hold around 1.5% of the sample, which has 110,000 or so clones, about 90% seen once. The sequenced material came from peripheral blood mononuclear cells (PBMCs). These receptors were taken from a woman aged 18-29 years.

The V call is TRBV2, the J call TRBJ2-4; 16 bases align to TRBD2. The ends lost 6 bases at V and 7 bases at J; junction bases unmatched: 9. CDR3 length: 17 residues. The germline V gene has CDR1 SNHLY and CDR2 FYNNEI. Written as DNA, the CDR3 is TGTGCCAGCAGCCCCGGGACTAGCGGGGGGGTTGGGAACATTCAGTACTTC. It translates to CASSPGTSGGVGNIQYF.

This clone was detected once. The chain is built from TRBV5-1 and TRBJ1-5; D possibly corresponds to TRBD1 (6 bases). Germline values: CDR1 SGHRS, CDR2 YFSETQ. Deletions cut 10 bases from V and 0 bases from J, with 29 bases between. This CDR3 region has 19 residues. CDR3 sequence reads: CARTTIKDRLLYSNQPQHF. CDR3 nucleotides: TGCGCCCGGACCACCATAAAAGACAGGCTTCTATATAGCAATCAGCCCCAGCATTTT.

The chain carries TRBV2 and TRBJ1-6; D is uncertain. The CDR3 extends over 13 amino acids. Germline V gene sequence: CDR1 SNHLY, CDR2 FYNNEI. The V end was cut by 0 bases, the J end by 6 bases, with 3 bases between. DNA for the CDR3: TGTGCCAGCAGTGAAGCTCCTAATTCACCCCTCCACTTT. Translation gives CASSEAPNSPLHF. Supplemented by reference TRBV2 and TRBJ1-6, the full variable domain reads EPEVTQTPSHQVTQMGQEVILRCVPISNHLYFYWYRQILGQKVEFLVSFYNNEISEKSEIFDDQFSVERPDGSNFTLKIRSTKLEDSAMYFCASSEAPNSPLHFGNGTRLTVT.

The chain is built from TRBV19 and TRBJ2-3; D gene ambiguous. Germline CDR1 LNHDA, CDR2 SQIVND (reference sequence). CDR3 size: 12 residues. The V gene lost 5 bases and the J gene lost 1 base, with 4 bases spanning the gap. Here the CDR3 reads CASSFRTDTQYF. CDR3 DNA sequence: TGTGCCAGTAGTTTCCGCACAGATACGCAGTATTTT.

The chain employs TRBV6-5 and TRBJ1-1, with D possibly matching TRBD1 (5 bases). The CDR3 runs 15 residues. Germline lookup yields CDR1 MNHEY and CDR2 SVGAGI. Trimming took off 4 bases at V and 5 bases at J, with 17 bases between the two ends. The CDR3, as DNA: TGTGCCAGCAGTTCCCGTTGGGGCGCGGGGACTGAAGCTTTCTTT. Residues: CASSSRWGAGTEAFF.

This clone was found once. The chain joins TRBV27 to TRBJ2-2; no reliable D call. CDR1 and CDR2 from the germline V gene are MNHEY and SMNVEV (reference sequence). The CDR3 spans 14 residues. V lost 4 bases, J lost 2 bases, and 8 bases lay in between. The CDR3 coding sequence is TGTGCCAGCAGTTCACAGTTAAACACCGGGGAGCTGTTTTTT. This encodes CASSSQLNTGELFF.

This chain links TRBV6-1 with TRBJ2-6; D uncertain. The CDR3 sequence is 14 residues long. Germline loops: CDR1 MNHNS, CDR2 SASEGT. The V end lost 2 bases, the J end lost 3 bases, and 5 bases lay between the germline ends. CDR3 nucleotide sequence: TGTGCCAGCAGTGAATCTGGTGGGGCCAACGTCCTGACTTTC. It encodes CASSESGGANVLTF.

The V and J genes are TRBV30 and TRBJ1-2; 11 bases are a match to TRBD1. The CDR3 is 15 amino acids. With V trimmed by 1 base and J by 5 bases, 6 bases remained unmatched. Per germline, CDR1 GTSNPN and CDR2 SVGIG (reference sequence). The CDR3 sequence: CAWSATGTGGYGYTF. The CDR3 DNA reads TGTGCCTGGAGTGCCACCGGGACAGGGGGATATGGCTACACCTTC.

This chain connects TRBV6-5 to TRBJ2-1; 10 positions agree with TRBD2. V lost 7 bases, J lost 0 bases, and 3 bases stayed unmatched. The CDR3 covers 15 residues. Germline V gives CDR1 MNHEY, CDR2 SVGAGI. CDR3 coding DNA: TGTGCCAGCAAAATAGCGGGGGGCTCCTACAATGAGCAGTTCTTC. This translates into CASKIAGGSYNEQFF.

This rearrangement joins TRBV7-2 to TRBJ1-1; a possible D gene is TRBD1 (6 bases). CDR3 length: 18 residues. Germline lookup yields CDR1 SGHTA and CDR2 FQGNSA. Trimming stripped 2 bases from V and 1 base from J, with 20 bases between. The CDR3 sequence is CASSLRTFVFRGNTEAFF. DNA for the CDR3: TGTGCCAGCAGCTTACGTACTTTTGTCTTCAGGGGGAACACTGAAGCTTTCTTT.

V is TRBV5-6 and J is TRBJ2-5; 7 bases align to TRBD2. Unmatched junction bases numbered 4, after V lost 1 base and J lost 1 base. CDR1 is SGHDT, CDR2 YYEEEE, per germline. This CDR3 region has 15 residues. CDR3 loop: CASSLLGEGQETQYF. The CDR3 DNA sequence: TGTGCCAGCAGCTTGTTGGGGGAGGGCCAAGAGACCCAGTACTTC. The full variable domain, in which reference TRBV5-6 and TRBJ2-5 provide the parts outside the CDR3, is DAGVTQSPTHLIKTRGQQVTLRCSPKSGHDTVSWYQQALGQGPQFIFQYYEEEERQRGNFPDRFSGHQFPNYSSELNVNALLLGDSALYLCASSLLGEGQETQYFGPGTRLLVL.

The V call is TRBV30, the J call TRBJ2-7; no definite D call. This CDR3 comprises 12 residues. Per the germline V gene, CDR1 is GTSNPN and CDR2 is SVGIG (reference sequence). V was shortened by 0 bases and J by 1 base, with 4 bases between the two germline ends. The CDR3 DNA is TGTGCCTGGAGTGTGGGGTCCTACGAGCAGTACTTC. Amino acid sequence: CAWSVGSYEQYF. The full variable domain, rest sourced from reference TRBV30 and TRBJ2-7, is SQTIHQWPATLVQPVGSPLSLECTVEGTSNPNLYWYRQAAGRGLQLLFYSVGIGQISSEVPQNLSASRPQDRQFILSSKKLLLSDSGFYLCAWSVGSYEQYFGPGTRLTVT.

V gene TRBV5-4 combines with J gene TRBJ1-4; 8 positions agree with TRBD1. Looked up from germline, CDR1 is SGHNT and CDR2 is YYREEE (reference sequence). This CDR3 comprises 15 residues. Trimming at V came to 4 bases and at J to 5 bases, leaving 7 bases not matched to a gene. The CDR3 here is CASSKGQAVNEKLFF. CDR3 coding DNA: TGTGCCAGCAGCAAGGGACAGGCCGTAAATGAAAAACTGTTTTTT.

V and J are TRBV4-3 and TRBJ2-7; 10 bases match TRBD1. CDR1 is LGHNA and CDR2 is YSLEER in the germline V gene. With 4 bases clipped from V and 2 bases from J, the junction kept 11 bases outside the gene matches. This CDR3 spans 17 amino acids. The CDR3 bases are TGCGCCAGCAGCCTTCAAAGGCCGGGACAGGGGACCTACGAGCAGTACTTC. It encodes CASSLQRPGQGTYEQYF.

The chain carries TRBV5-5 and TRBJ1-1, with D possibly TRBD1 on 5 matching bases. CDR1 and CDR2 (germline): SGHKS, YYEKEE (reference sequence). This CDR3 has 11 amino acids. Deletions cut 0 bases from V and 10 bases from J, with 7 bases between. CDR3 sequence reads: CASSLAGRAFF. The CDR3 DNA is TGTGCCAGCAGCTTGGCGGGGCGAGCTTTCTTT.

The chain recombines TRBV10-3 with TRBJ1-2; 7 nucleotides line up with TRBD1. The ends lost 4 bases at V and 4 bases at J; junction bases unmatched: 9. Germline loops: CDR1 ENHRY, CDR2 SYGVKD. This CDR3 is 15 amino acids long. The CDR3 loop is CAISAHRGVRYGYTF. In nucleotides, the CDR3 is TGTGCCATCAGTGCCCACAGGGGAGTGCGCTATGGCTACACCTTC.

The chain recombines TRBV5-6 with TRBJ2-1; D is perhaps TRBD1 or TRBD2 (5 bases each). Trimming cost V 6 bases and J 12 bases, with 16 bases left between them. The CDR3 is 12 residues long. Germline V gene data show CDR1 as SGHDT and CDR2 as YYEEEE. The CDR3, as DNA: TGTGCCAGCAAAGGGACGTCTACAGGGCAGTTCTTC. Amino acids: CASKGTSTGQFF.

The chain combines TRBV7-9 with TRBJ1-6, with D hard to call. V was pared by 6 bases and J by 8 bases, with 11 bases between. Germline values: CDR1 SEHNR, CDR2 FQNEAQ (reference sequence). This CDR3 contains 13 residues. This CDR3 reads CASSTVGDSPLHF. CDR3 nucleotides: TGTGCCAGCAGTACAGTGGGAGATTCACCCCTCCACTTT. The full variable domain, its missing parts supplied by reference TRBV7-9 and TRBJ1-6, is DTGVSQNPRHKITKRGQNVTFRCDPISEHNRLYWYRQTLGQGPEFLTYFQNEAQLEKSRLLSDRFSAERPKGSFSTLEIQRTEQGDSAMYLCASSTVGDSPLHFGNGTRLTVT.

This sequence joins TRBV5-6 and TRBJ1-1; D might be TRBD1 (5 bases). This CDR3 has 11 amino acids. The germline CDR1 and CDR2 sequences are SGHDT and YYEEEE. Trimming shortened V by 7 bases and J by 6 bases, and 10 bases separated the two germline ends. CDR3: CASAWGAEAFF. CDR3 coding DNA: TGTGCCAGCGCTTGGGGGGCTGAAGCTTTCTTT.

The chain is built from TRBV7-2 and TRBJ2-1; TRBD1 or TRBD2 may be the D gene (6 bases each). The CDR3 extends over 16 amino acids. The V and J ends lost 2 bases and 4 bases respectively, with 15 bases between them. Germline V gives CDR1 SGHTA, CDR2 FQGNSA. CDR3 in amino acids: CASSLIGGTRYNEQFF. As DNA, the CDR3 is TGTGCCAGCAGCTTAATAGGGGGGACGAGGTACAATGAGCAGTTCTTC.

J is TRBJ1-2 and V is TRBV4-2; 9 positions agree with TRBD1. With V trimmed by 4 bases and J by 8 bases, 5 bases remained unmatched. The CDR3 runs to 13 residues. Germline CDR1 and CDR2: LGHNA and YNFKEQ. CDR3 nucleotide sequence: TGTGCCAGCAGCCCACAGGGGGCGCAGGGCTACACCTTC. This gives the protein CASSPQGAQGYTF.

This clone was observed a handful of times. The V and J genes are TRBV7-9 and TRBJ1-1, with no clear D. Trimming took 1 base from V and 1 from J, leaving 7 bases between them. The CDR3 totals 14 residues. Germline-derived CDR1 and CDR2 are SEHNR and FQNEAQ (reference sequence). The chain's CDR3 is CASSLEEGNTEAFF. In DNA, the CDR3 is TGTGCCAGCAGCTTAGAAGAGGGGAACACTGAAGCTTTCTTT. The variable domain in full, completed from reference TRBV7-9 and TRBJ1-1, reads DTGVSQNPRHKITKRGQNVTFRCDPISEHNRLYWYRQTLGQGPEFLTYFQNEAQLEKSRLLSDRFSAERPKGSFSTLEIQRTEQGDSAMYLCASSLEEGNTEAFFGQGTRLTVV.

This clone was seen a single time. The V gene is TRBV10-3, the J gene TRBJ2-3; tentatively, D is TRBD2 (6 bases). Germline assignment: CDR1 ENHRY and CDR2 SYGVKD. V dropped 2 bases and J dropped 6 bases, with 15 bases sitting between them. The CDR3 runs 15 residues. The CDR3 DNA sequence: TGTGCCATCAGTGAGGGACACGGGGGTTTGGATACGCAGTATTTT. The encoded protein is CAISEGHGGLDTQYF.

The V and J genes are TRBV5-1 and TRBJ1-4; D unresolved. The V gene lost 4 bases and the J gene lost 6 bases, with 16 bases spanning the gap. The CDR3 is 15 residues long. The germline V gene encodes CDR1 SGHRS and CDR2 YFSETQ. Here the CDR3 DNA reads TGCGCCAGCAGCCGGACGGCAGGTGTCGATGAAAAACTGTTTTTT. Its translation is CASSRTAGVDEKLFF.

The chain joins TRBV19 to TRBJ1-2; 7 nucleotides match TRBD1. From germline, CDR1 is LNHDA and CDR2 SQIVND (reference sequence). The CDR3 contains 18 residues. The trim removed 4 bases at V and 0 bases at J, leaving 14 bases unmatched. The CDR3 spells CASSTSPGQLNPNYGYTF. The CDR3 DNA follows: TGTGCCAGTAGTACTTCCCCGGGACAGCTCAATCCTAACTATGGCTACACCTTC.

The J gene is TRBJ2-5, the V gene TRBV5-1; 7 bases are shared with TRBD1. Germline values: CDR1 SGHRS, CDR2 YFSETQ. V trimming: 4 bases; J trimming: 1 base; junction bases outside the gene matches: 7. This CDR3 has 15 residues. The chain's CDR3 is CASSTTGTAQETQYF. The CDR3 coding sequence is TGCGCCAGCAGCACCACGGGGACAGCCCAAGAGACCCAGTACTTC.